Listed below are T cell receptor beta chains from one sample, sequenced in a study of T cell responses to AZD1222 COVID-19 vaccine. Clones were sequenced by immunoSEQ multiplex PCR, and TCRdb holds only the in-frame ones, with some missing. The table shows roughly 170,000 clones, with about 86% occurring only once. The sample here was peripheral blood, taken on day 0 of AZD1222 vaccination. The receptors derive from an adult in good health. The CDR3 runs from the conserved cysteine through the conserved F or W. A D gene is named only where the DNA matches it firmly. Size is stated for part of the rows, as once, few or many counts, or as a class when the clone is expanded.

D gene | J gene | clone size | V gene | CDR3 protein | CDR3 DNA
. | TRBJ2-7 | . | TRBV6-2/TRBV6-3 | CASSYPQGGLTYEQYF | TGTGCCAGCAGTTACCCCCAAGGAGGGCTGACCTACGAGCAGTACTTC
. | TRBJ2-5 | . | TRBV11-3 | CASSLGTRGQETQYF | TGTGCCAGCAGCTTAGGTACACGGGGACAAGAGACCCAGTACTTC
TRBD1 | TRBJ2-3 | . | TRBV30 | CAWSVKGARDTQYF | TGTGCCTGGAGTGTAAAGGGGGCGAGAGATACGCAGTATTTT
. | TRBJ1-3 | . | TRBV28 | CASKQPRDGNTIYF | TGTGCCAGCAAACAGCCCAGAGACGGAAACACCATATATTTT
TRBD2 | TRBJ2-2 | . | TRBV24-1 | CATSGTAGVPTGELFF | TGTGCCACCAGTGGGACGGCGGGAGTCCCCACCGGGGAGCTGTTTTTT
. | TRBJ1-6 | . | TRBV7-6 | CASSRGTGISPLHF | TGTGCCAGCAGCCGGGGAACAGGGATCTCACCCCTCCACTTT
TRBD2 | TRBJ2-7 | . | TRBV29-1 | CSAEGEASGHYEQYF | TGCAGCGCGGAAGGGGAAGCTAGCGGCCACTACGAGCAGTACTTC
. | TRBJ1-4 | . | TRBV6-5 | CATSRQALPEKLFF | TGTGCCACCAGCAGACAGGCTCTTCCAGAAAAACTGTTTTTT
TRBD2 | TRBJ2-1 | few | TRBV4-3 | CASSPTSGGAYNEQFF | TGCGCCAGCAGCCCGACTAGCGGGGGGGCCTACAATGAGCAGTTCTTC
. | TRBJ1-6 | . | TRBV10-3 | CAITDGQSGKNSPLHF | TGTGCCATCACCGATGGACAGTCGGGGAAAAATTCACCCCTCCACTTT
. | TRBJ1-1 | . | TRBV5-1 | CASSLGWTAINTEAFF | TGCGCCAGCAGCTTGGGGTGGACAGCTATAAACACTGAAGCTTTCTTT
TRBD1 | TRBJ1-5 | . | TRBV6-5 | CASGQDRRNQPQHF | TGTGCCAGCGGTCAGGACAGGCGGAATCAGCCCCAGCATTTT
. | TRBJ1-4 | . | TRBV2 | CASSVIWAEKLFF | TGTGCCAGCAGTGTAATTTGGGCTGAAAAACTGTTTTTT
TRBD2 | TRBJ2-3 | . | TRBV4-2 | CASSQVAGGTSDTQYF | TGTGCCAGCAGCCAAGTTGCGGGAGGAACATCAGATACGCAGTATTTT
. | TRBJ2-1 | . | TRBV7-3 | CASSPWGDFNEQFF | TGTGCCAGCAGCCCCTGGGGGGACTTCAATGAGCAGTTCTTC
. | TRBJ1-5 | . | TRBV7-6 | CASSLAVGRGNQPQHF | TGTGCCAGCAGCTTAGCAGTGGGTAGAGGAAATCAGCCCCAGCATTTT
. | TRBJ1-5 | . | TRBV7-8 | CASSLEATGINQPQHF | TGTGCCAGCAGCTTAGAAGCAACGGGTATCAATCAGCCCCAGCATTTT
. | TRBJ1-1 | . | TRBV12-3/TRBV12-4 | CASTPVNTEAFF | TGTGCCAGCACCCCCGTGAACACTGAAGCTTTCTTT
TRBD2 | TRBJ2-7 | few | TRBV9 | CASSVGRGGTYEQYF | TGTGCCAGCAGCGTAGGGCGGGGGGGCACGTACGAGCAGTACTTC
. | TRBJ2-2 | . | TRBV19 | CASSSNPNTGELFF | TGTGCCAGTAGTTCGAACCCGAACACCGGGGAGCTGTTTTTT
TRBD1 | TRBJ1-2 | . | TRBV19 | CASTNPDRGANYGYTF | TGTGCCAGTACCAACCCCGACAGGGGGGCGAACTATGGCTACACCTTC
TRBD1 | TRBJ2-6 | . | TRBV10-1 | CASRSRDRAGANVLTF | TGCGCCAGCAGGTCCCGGGACAGGGCTGGGGCCAACGTCCTGACTTTC
TRBD1 | TRBJ1-1 | . | TRBV24-1 | CATSLGQGVMNTEAFF | TGTGCCACCAGCCTGGGACAGGGGGTTATGAACACTGAAGCTTTCTTT
. | TRBJ2-3 | . | TRBV10-2 | CASSEAGTQYF | TGCGCCAGCAGTGAAGCGGGTACGCAGTATTTT
TRBD1 | TRBJ2-7 | . | TRBV20-1 | CSASDRGQVKAYEQYF | TGCAGTGCTAGTGACAGGGGTCAGGTTAAAGCCTACGAGCAGTACTTC
. | TRBJ1-6 | . | TRBV18 | CASSPPYGSANSPLHF | TGTGCCAGCTCACCACCGTACGGCAGCGCCAATTCACCCCTCCACTTT
. | TRBJ1-1 | . | TRBV18 | CASSPDLSEAFF | TGTGCCAGCTCGCCGGACCTTTCTGAAGCTTTCTTT
. | TRBJ1-5 | . | TRBV28 | CASSPSGRRQPQHF | TGTGCCAGCAGTCCTAGCGGGAGGAGGCAGCCCCAGCATTTT
TRBD1 | TRBJ1-6 | once | TRBV19 | CASSSGGDFSPLHF | TGTGCCAGTAGTTCAGGGGGCGACTTCTCACCCCTCCACTTT
. | TRBJ1-5 | once | TRBV19 | CASRGQWNQPQHF | TGTGCCAGTAGGGGGCAGTGGAATCAGCCCCAGCATTTT
. | TRBJ2-3 | few | TRBV24-1 | CATSDTGTSLTDTQYF | TGTGCCACCAGTGACACAGGGACGTCTCTCACAGATACGCAGTATTTT
TRBD2 | TRBJ2-3 | . | TRBV4-3 | CASSQEPSGGSDTQYF | TGCGCCAGCAGCCAAGAGCCCAGCGGGGGATCAGATACGCAGTATTTT
TRBD1 | TRBJ2-7 | . | TRBV5-1 | CASSQRTGSEQYF | TGCGCCAGCAGCCAGAGGACAGGGAGCGAGCAGTACTTC
. | TRBJ2-5 | . | TRBV5-6 | CASENGGRQETQYF | TGTGCCAGCGAGAACGGGGGAAGGCAAGAGACCCAGTACTTC
TRBD2 | TRBJ2-5 | . | TRBV3-1/TRBV3-2 | CASTQALAGYQETQYF | TGTGCCAGCACCCAAGCACTAGCGGGGTACCAAGAGACCCAGTACTTC
TRBD1 | TRBJ1-6 | . | TRBV7-7 | CASSQDRGSPLHF | TGTGCTAGCAGCCAGGACAGGGGTTCACCCCTCCACTTT
. | TRBJ1-5 | . | TRBV27 | CASSFQGDQPQHF | TGTGCCAGCAGTTTTCAGGGCGATCAGCCCCAGCATTTT